This entry describes one T cell receptor beta chain. No cognate antigen has been identified for it. Per-nucleotide qualities are absent, and no much larger clonotype sits a single base away. Reading from cysteine to phenylalanine, the CDR3 counts 18 amino acids. Left in the record is the CDR3 DNA by itself, 54 bases read in frame from the first base. The germline V and J ends show losses of 4 bases and 5 bases respectively, and no gene match explains 10 bases of the junction. Sequences SGHNT (CDR1) and YYREEE (CDR2) are obtained from the germline V gene (reference sequence). The immunoSEQ Assay, a bias-controlled multiplex PCR, was used to amplify TCRbeta CDR3 regions from genomic DNA. On the study's bioinformatics: Within the assay, amplification of reference gene primers was used to estimate how many nucleated cells each sample contained. To quantify the absolute abundance of each unique TCRbeta CDR3 rearrangement, sequence reads were collapsed and filtered. Productive Simpson clonality was computed per sample as the square root of Simpson's diversity index over productive rearrangements. This immuneACCESS table, as held by TCRdb, lists in-frame sequences with V and J called but not all clones. Of the missing ones, under half trace to an unresolved V gene in checked studies; the others have no known cause. V, J and clone size derive from that table, while D and trimming were established from the DNA sequence. This sample has approximately 350,000 clones in its table, and around nine tenths of those were observed once. The top ten clonotypes cover around 7.9% of the sample.

The entry originates in a study of blood T cell repertoires in COVID-19 (dated by TCRdb to about 2020). In terms of the full investigation: Samples from collaborators originated in the United States, Italy and Spain and spanned both the acute and convalescent phases of COVID-19. Samples came from the ongoing ImmuneRACE study (first 160 participants) plus 1,254 subjects from 6 global collaborators. Subjects who had been exposed to COVID-19, were actively infected with it, or had recovered from it provided the deeply sampled blood TCRbeta repertoires that made up the dataset. The repertoires were released in a freely available public database intended as a resource for research on the immune response to SARS-CoV-2. HLA class I and class II types, where available, came from metadata supplied by the sample provider rather than from assay-based typing. The prospective study material was composed of cDNA or gDNA derived from T cells, B-cell-depleted T cells, or PBMCs. A de-identified subject ID, COVID-19 status, age in years and sex were almost always included in the sample metadata. General conclusions and limits of the study: The amount of clinical and demographic metadata varied by source and participant and was provided uncurated.

One collaborating source in Seattle enrolled patients during active infection and followed them longitudinally through the course of disease. Collaborating institutions collected whole blood in K2EDTA tubes following their own protocols. Collaborator samples were shipped for TCRbeta analysis as frozen whole blood, isolated PBMCs, or DNA extracted from either sample type. Sequences were obtained from peripheral blood. The V gene is TRBV5-4 and the J gene is TRBJ2-3, and 16 junctional nucleotides match TRBD2. This receptor was taken from a woman in her 70s with COVID-19, enrolled during active disease. The CDR3 protein is CASSHTGTSGGAKDTQYF. The DNA is TGTGCCAGCAGCCACACCGGGACTAGCGGGGGGGCCAAAGATACGCAGTATTTT. The full variable domain, completed from the reference TRBV5-4 and TRBJ2-3 proteins outside the CDR3, reads ETGVTQSPTHLIKTRGQQVTLRCSSQSGHNTVSWYQQALGQGPQFIFQYYREEENGRGNFPPRFSGLQFPNYSSELNVNALELDDSALYLCASSHTGTSGGAKDTQYFGPGTRLTVL.